This T cell receptor (beta chain) was obtained from a study of blood T cell repertoires in COVID-19. Study details: Italy, Spain and the United States were the sources of the convalescent and acute COVID-19 samples. PBMCs, B-cell-depleted T cells, or T cells were the source of the cDNA or gDNA that made up the material.

The germline V and J ends were trimmed by 4 bases and 4 bases, with 13 bases remaining between them. The germline CDR1 and CDR2 sequences are SQVTM and ANQGSEA. The CDR3 totals 13 residues. Original analysis: Reference gene primer amplification in the assay estimated nucleated cell counts. Clones were read by immunoSEQ multiplex PCR, and TCRdb kept only the in-frame ones, dropping some. The V and J calls and the clone size are those of that table, but D and trimming were determined from the DNA. The sample has 150,000 to 200,000 clones, 80% to 90% seen once. This chain connects TRBV29-1 to TRBJ1-1; a possible D gene is TRBD1 (6 bases). This clonotype was obtained from a man in his fifties with active or convalescent COVID-19. The specimen was peripheral blood. CDR3 bases: TGCAGCGTTGCTCGGGACATTAGCACTGAAGCTTTCTTT. This codes for CSVARDISTEAFF.